One TCR beta chain is described in this entry. The data belong to a study of blood T cell repertoires in COVID-19. Whole-study context: PBMCs, B-cell-depleted T cells, or T cells provided the cDNA or gDNA that made up the material.

Under the authors' procedure: Amplifying reference gene primers gave estimates of nucleated cell counts. Here immunoSEQ multiplex PCR was the method, and the copy in TCRdb shows in-frame clones only, minus some. That table furnishes V, J and clone size, whereas the DNA furnished D and trimming. The table records about 280,000 clones, 87% of them present only once. Germline values: CDR1 GTSNPN, CDR2 SVGIG (reference sequence). V dropped 4 bases and J dropped 0 bases, with 16 bases sitting between them. The CDR3 totals 16 residues. The sample comprised peripheral blood. The chain uses TRBV30 and TRBJ1-3; D unclear. This receptor was taken from a woman in her fifties or sixties who had recovered from COVID-19. This chain's CDR3 is CAWNRGRRHSGNTIYF. CDR3 nucleotide sequence: TGTGCCTGGAATCGGGGTAGGCGGCACTCTGGAAACACCATATATTTT.